This section outlines one TCR beta chain sequence together with its context. The sample comes from a study of blood T cell repertoires in COVID-19. Germline CDR1 reads MNHNY; CDR2 reads SVGAGI (reference sequence). The CDR3 contains 12 residues. V was clipped by 6 bases and J by 6 bases, with 12 bases between them. Sequenced by immunoSEQ multiplex PCR; TCRdb stores in-frame clones only, minus some. This table holds roughly 250,000 clones, 84% found once. Source material: peripheral blood. The rearrangement uses TRBV6-6 and TRBJ2-7; D is ambiguous. The TCR comes from a human donor in a cohort sampled during active COVID-19. DNA of the CDR3: TGTGCCAGCAGCAAGACATCGTTCGAGCAGTACTTC. Encoded protein: CASSKTSFEQYF.